This TCR beta chain was identified during a study of cytomegalovirus exposure and HLA in healthy donors. The study's findings and limits: Usually a TCR sequence was rare, but some public TCRs were found in many donors. Later on, a genetic analysis was performed. It linked a missense variant in DCLRE1C with V- and J-gene trimming of TCR beta.

This clone was picked up a small number of times. What it binds is unknown. Vbeta (60) and Jbeta (13) primers were used in the PCR. Clones were sequenced by immunoSEQ multiplex PCR, and TCRdb holds only the in-frame ones, with some missing. The sample holds some 120,000 clones, over 60% seen once. Germline V gene lookup returns CDR1 SGHVS and CDR2 FNYEAQ. Trimming removed 4 bases from V and 2 bases from J; junction bases left unmatched: 7. The CDR3 is 18 amino acids. This chain uses TRBV7-6 with TRBJ2-2; 13 positions agree with TRBD2. This TCR was recovered from a man aged 25-45 years in good health and CMV-seropositive. The material sequenced was PBMCs. CDR3 sequence reads: CASSSQLAGGYNTGELFF. The CDR3 DNA reads as TGTGCCAGCAGCTCCCAACTAGCGGGGGGGTATAACACCGGGGAGCTGTTTTTT.